Shown below are 19 T cell receptor beta chains from a single sample sequenced in a study of T cells in Graves' hyperthyroidism and ophthalmopathy. Amplification of TCR beta CDR3 regions was performed using RNA transcripts as template. HTBI primers were employed in a first-round RT-PCR of the TCR CDR3. TCRdb re-called the multiplex PCR reads with MiXCR, one entry per CDR3 protein. The table includes roughly 180,000 distinct CDR3 sequences, approximately 9% detected once. The sample taken for sequencing was blood. These receptors were collected from a woman aged 18-35 years with Graves' hyperthyroidism that later progressed to Graves' ophthalmopathy.

V and J are TRBV4-2 and TRBJ1-1; D unclear. Germline CDR1 is LGHNA and CDR2 is YNFKEQ. V was cut by 1 base and J by 6 bases, with 12 bases left in between. The CDR3 covers 14 residues. This CDR3 is CASSQAVSRAEAFF. CDR3 DNA: TGTGCCAGCAGCCAAGCGGTAAGCCGTGCTGAAGCTTTCTTT.

At least ten counts were recorded for this clonotype. This chain joins TRBV29-1 and TRBJ1-1; the match to TRBD1 covers 10 bases. The CDR3 consists of 15 residues. J was trimmed by 0 bases and V by 4 bases; bases with no gene match: 5. The germline V gene has CDR1 SQVTM and CDR2 ANQGSEA. This chain's CDR3 is CSVGRDRGMNTEAFF. DNA for the CDR3: TGCAGCGTTGGGAGGGACAGGGGTATGAACACTGAAGCTTTCTTT.

In this sample, this clonotype turned up many times. The chain links TRBV29-1 to TRBJ1-2; 7 bases fit TRBD1. This CDR3 has 14 residues. Germline assignment: CDR1 SQVTM and CDR2 ANQGSEA. V shed 7 bases, J shed 4 bases, and the junction held 12 bases outside the gene matches. The CDR3 region has the DNA TGCAGCGCCACCCCCCAGGGGGTCGGCTATGGCTACACCTTC. This gives the protein CSATPQGVGYGYTF.

V and J are TRBV30 and TRBJ1-6; D is ambiguous. The germline V gene encodes CDR1 GTSNPN and CDR2 SVGIG (reference sequence). The V and J ends lost 2 bases and 7 bases respectively, with 18 bases between them. The CDR3 has 16 amino acids. The CDR3 is CAWSLSSGIQNSPLHF. DNA of the CDR3: TGTGCCTGGAGTCTCTCTTCCGGGATCCAAAATTCACCCCTCCACTTT.

This rearrangement joins TRBV7-9 to TRBJ1-1, with D possibly being TRBD1 (5 bases). CDR3 length equals 17 residues. Trimming shortened V by 2 bases and J by 1 base, and 17 bases separated the two germline ends. Germline V gene data show CDR1 as SEHNR and CDR2 as FQNEAQ (reference sequence). The CDR3 region has the DNA TGTGCCAGCAGCTTAAGTAGTGGGGGTTTCAGGAACACTGAAGCTTTCTTT. The encoded protein is CASSLSSGGFRNTEAFF.

Comment on this clonotype: This clone may be a read error of a much larger clone one base away. The chain recombines TRBV2 with TRBJ1-4; D may be TRBD1 (5 bases). The CDR3 runs to 14 residues. Germline CDR1 SNHLY, CDR2 FYNNEI. CDR3 amino acids: CVSSEGRGREKLFF. In DNA, the CDR3 is TGTGTCAGCAGTGAGGGACGGGGTAGGGAAAAACTGTTTTTT.

This clonotype was seen a few times. This may arise from a read error, as a much more abundant clone is one base away. The chain joins TRBV11-2 to TRBJ2-2; D possibly corresponds to TRBD2 (5 bases). The CDR3 extends over 17 amino acids. Germline lookup yields CDR1 SGHAT and CDR2 FQNNGV. As DNA, the CDR3 is TGTGCCAGCAGCTTAAGTCGCGACGGCCGTTCCCCCGGGGAGCTGTCTTTT. Translating it yields CASSLSRDGRSPGELSF.

This clonotype was counted at least ten times. The genes are TRBV9 and TRBJ2-1; maybe TRBD1 (6 bases). The CDR3 consists of 17 residues. Germline CDR1 is SGDLS and CDR2 is YYNGEE. V was cut by 4 bases and J by 8 bases, with 25 bases left in between. CDR3 region: CASSQPRTGSGYDEQFF. The DNA of the CDR3 is TGTGCCAGCAGCCAACCACGAACAGGGTCGGGGTACGATGAGCAGTTCTTC.

This clonotype was observed many times. The chain couples TRBV15 to TRBJ2-7; D may be TRBD1 or TRBD2 (5 bases each). The V end lost 3 bases, the J end lost 3 bases, and 18 bases lay between the germline ends. Germline-derived CDR1 and CDR2 are LNHNV and YYDKDF (reference sequence). This CDR3 comprises 16 residues. The CDR3 DNA sequence: TGTGCCACCAGCAGTAGTCAGGGAGATTTAGGCTACGAGCAGTACTTC. Translating it yields CATSSSQGDLGYEQYF.

This clonotype has at least ten counts. The V gene is TRBV19, the J gene TRBJ2-4; 7 bases agree with TRBD1. Germline CDR1 LNHDA, CDR2 SQIVND (reference sequence). The CDR3 consists of 14 residues. Trimming at V came to 2 bases and at J to 3 bases, leaving 1 base not matched to a gene. CDR3 region: CASSIRTGKNIQYF. Written as DNA, the CDR3 is TGTGCCAGTAGTATACGGACAGGCAAAAACATTCAGTACTTC.

This clonotype has only a few counts. This chain uses TRBV30 with TRBJ1-5; 10 bases agree with TRBD1. The germline V gene has CDR1 GTSNPN and CDR2 SVGIG (reference sequence). This CDR3 region has 14 residues. The V and J ends lost 0 bases and 7 bases, in that order; junction bases with no gene match: 3. DNA of the CDR3: TGTGCCTGGAGTGTAGGGACAGGGGCCCAGCCCCAGCATTTT. Translating gives CAWSVGTGAQPQHF.

This clonotype has a count of ten or more. The chain links TRBV27 to TRBJ2-7, with 12 nucleotides matching TRBD2. Trimming cost V 6 bases and J 5 bases; bases outside gene matches: 5. Germline V gene data show CDR1 as MNHEY and CDR2 as SMNVEV (reference sequence). There are 14 residues in the CDR3. This CDR3 reads CASRLAGGNHEQYF. The DNA for the CDR3 is TGTGCCAGCAGACTAGCGGGAGGAAACCACGAGCAGTACTTC.

This clonotype was seen at least ten times. The genes are TRBV30 and TRBJ1-1; perhaps TRBD1 as D (6 bases). This CDR3 has 11 residues. Germline CDR1 reads GTSNPN; CDR2 reads SVGIG (reference sequence). The V and J ends lost 1 base and 6 bases respectively, with 6 bases between them. The CDR3 sequence is CAWSGTAEAFF. CDR3 DNA: TGTGCCTGGAGTGGGACAGCTGAAGCTTTCTTT.

This clonotype has at least ten counts. This chain links TRBV6-2 or TRBV6-3 with TRBJ1-4; D not resolved. The CDR3 has 13 residues. V lost 6 bases and J lost 8, with 13 bases in between. The V gene's germline CDR1 is MNHEY and CDR2 SVGEGT. The CDR3 DNA is TGTGCCAGCAGGCGTGACTCGTTCGAAAAACTGTTTTTT. It specifies CASRRDSFEKLFF.

Many counts were recorded for this clonotype. The genes are TRBV6-5 and TRBJ1-4, with 8 positions matching TRBD1. This CDR3 is built from 14 residues. The germline CDR1 and CDR2 sequences are MNHEY and SVGAGI. V shed 2 bases, J shed 7 bases, and the junction held 3 bases outside the gene matches. The CDR3 sequence: CASSYRTGSEKLFF. CDR3 nucleotides: TGTGCCAGCAGTTACAGGACAGGGAGTGAAAAACTGTTTTTT.

The chain joins TRBV14 to TRBJ2-2, with D perhaps matching TRBD1 (6 bases). V lost 2 bases to trimming and J lost 6 bases, with 10 bases between them. The CDR3 sequence is 14 residues long. Germline loops: CDR1 SGHDN, CDR2 FVKESK. The CDR3 bases are TGTGCCAGCAGCCAACCAGGGGTCTCCGGGGAGCTGTTTTTT. Amino acids: CASSQPGVSGELFF.

Many counts were recorded for this clonotype. This chain uses TRBV15 with TRBJ1-5; TRBD1 aligns across 12 bases. Unmatched junction bases numbered 6, after V lost 0 bases and J lost 3 bases. Germline assignment: CDR1 LNHNV and CDR2 YYDKDF (reference sequence). This CDR3 is built from 18 residues. In DNA form, the CDR3 reads TGTGCCACCAGCAGAGATATTGGGACAGGGGGCTACAATCAGCCCCAGCATTTT. Amino acid sequence: CATSRDIGTGGYNQPQHF.

This clonotype came up many times. The rearrangement uses TRBV12-3 or TRBV12-4 and TRBJ1-1; TRBD1 matches 12 bases. J was trimmed by 1 base and V by 3 bases; bases with no gene match: 3. CDR3 length equals 16 residues. This CDR3 reads CASSLGQGAGNTEAFF. The CDR3 nucleotides are TGTGCCAGCAGTTTGGGACAGGGGGCCGGGAACACTGAAGCTTTCTTT.

This clonotype was seen at least ten times. V gene TRBV2 combines with J gene TRBJ1-5, with TRBD1 matching over 7 bases. This CDR3 has 14 residues. The V and J ends lost 6 bases and 6 bases, in that order; junction bases with no gene match: 8. Germline V gives CDR1 SNHLY, CDR2 FYNNEI. The CDR3 DNA reads as TGTGCCAGCAGGGGTGACAGGGCGGTTCAGCCCCAGCATTTT. It is translated as CASRGDRAVQPQHF.